This TCR beta chain was observed in a study of cytomegalovirus exposure and HLA in healthy donors. The study, taken as a whole, reports: Both high specificity and high sensitivity reportedly marked the classifier's diagnosis of cytomegalovirus status. The study found most TCR sequences rare, yet found some public TCRs in many donors.

V was pared by 3 bases and J by 1 base, with 11 bases between. This CDR3 has 15 residues. From germline, CDR1 is LNHDA and CDR2 SQIVND (reference sequence). Comment on this clone: The antigen remains undetermined.

Sequenced by immunoSEQ multiplex PCR; TCRdb stores in-frame clones only, minus some. The sample has 150,000 to 200,000 clones, roughly 85% seen once; the top ten hold approximately 15%. The gene calls are TRBV19 and TRBJ2-3; D remains unclear. The sample taken for sequencing was PBMCs. The clonotype comes from a man between 18 and 29 years old in good health and CMV-seropositive. The CDR3 DNA follows: TGTGCCAGTAGTATTGTCAGATCCGGCACAGATACGCAGTATTTT. Residues: CASSIVRSGTDTQYF. Based on the CDR3 plus reference TRBV19 and TRBJ2-3, the full variable domain is DGGITQSPKYLFRKEGQNVTLSCEQNLNHDAMYWYRQDPGQGLRLIYYSQIVNDFQKGDIAEGYSVSREKKESFPLTVTSAQKNPTAFYLCASSIVRSGTDTQYFGPGTRLTVL.